The 3 T cell receptor beta chains given below trace back to one sample, sequenced in a study of blood T cell repertoires in COVID-19. Assay used: immunoSEQ multiplex PCR; TCRdb lists only in-frame clones, some missing. The table lists 280,000 or so clones, around 91% of them singletons, with approximately 12% in the top ten. The sequenced material came from peripheral blood. The origin of the receptors is a woman aged 55-69 years with acute or convalescent COVID-19.

The chain has TRBV27 and TRBJ2-7; 7 nucleotides agree with TRBD2. V lost 3 bases and J lost 7; bases outside the gene matches: 6. The CDR3 totals 13 residues. Germline V gives CDR1 MNHEY, CDR2 SMNVEV (reference sequence). DNA for the CDR3: TGTGCCAGCAGTTTGGCGGGAGCGGTAGAGCAGTACTTC. Its protein product is CASSLAGAVEQYF.

In this sample, this clone turned up once. The chain links TRBV6-2 or TRBV6-3 to TRBJ1-2; 8 nucleotides agree with TRBD1. The CDR3 has 14 amino acids. Trimming at V came to 3 bases and at J to 2 bases, leaving 2 bases not matched to a gene. CDR1 and CDR2 from the germline V gene are MNHEY and SVGEGT. CDR3 in amino acids: CASSYWDRNYGYTF. The DNA of the CDR3 is TGTGCCAGCAGTTATTGGGACAGGAACTATGGCTACACCTTC.

The chain has TRBV28 and TRBJ2-7, with a possible D match to TRBD2 (7 bases). V lost 5 bases and J lost 6, with 17 bases in between. This CDR3 has 14 amino acids. Per germline, CDR1 MDHEN and CDR2 SYDVKM. CDR3 nucleotides: TGTGCCAGCAGTACGACAGGACTAGTTTCCGAGCAGTACTTC. Amino acids: CASSTTGLVSEQYF.